The 29 T cell receptor beta chains given below trace back to one sample, sequenced in a study of STAT5B mutations in CD4+ large granular lymphocyte leukemia. Clones were read by immunoSEQ multiplex PCR, and TCRdb kept only the in-frame ones, dropping some. The sample lists under 40,000 clones; around two thirds were seen once. Source material: CD4+ T cells from blood buffy coats. The origin of the receptors is a human donor in good health.

This clone was detected a few times. The chain links TRBV28 to TRBJ2-7; D not resolved. Trimming left V 11 bases short and J 3 bases short, with 11 bases between. The CDR3 runs to 11 residues. Germline loops: CDR1 MDHEN, CDR2 SYDVKM. DNA for the CDR3: TGTGCCTCAGGCACCCGCTACGAGCAGTACTTC. It is translated as CASGTRYEQYF. Filled out from reference TRBV28 and TRBJ2-7, the complete variable domain reads DVKVTQSSRYLVKRTGEKVFLECVQDMDHENMFWYRQDPGLGLRLIYFSYDVKMKEKGDIPEGYSVSREKKERFSLILESASTNQTSMYLCASGTRYEQYFGPGTRLTVT.

V is TRBV25-1 and J is TRBJ2-3; D is ambiguous. Trimming stripped 6 bases from V and 4 bases from J, with 14 bases between. Germline V gene sequence: CDR1 MGHDK, CDR2 SYGVNS. The CDR3 extends over 14 amino acids. CDR3 sequence reads: CASRHAEPPDTQYF. The CDR3 coding sequence is TGTGCCAGCAGACACGCGGAACCCCCAGATACGCAGTATTTT.

The V and J genes are TRBV5-5 and TRBJ1-2, with 10 bases fitting TRBD1. V lost 4 bases and J lost 4; bases outside the gene matches: 13. This CDR3 region has 17 residues. Germline CDR1 is SGHKS and CDR2 is YYEKEE (reference sequence). This chain's CDR3 is CASSPGADRGPIYGYTF. The CDR3 DNA sequence: TGTGCCAGCAGCCCTGGCGCCGACAGGGGGCCGATCTATGGCTACACCTTC.

CDR3: CASSIGGTTSTIYF. DNA for the CDR3: TGTGCCAGTAGTATAGGGGGCACAACGAGCACCATATATTTT. V is TRBV19 and J is TRBJ1-3; a weak D match, TRBD1 (5 bases). CDR1 and CDR2 (germline): LNHDA, SQIVND (reference sequence). Trimming stripped 1 base from V and 9 bases from J, with 13 bases between. CDR3 size: 14 residues. The full variable domain, its missing parts supplied by reference TRBV19 and TRBJ1-3, is DGGITQSPKYLFRKEGQNVTLSCEQNLNHDAMYWYRQDPGQGLRLIYYSQIVNDFQKGDIAEGYSVSREKKESFPLTVTSAQKNPTAFYLCASSIGGTTSTIYFGEGSWLTVV.

This clone was observed a few times. The chain combines TRBV18 with TRBJ1-2; D not resolved. The germline CDR1 and CDR2 sequences are KGHSH and LQKENI. The CDR3 has 13 residues. Trimming pared 2 bases from V and 8 bases from J, leaving 12 bases between. CDR3 in DNA: TGTGCCAGCTCACCATCCGGGTTAGGCGGCTACACCTTC. Its protein is CASSPSGLGGYTF.

This clone was seen more than once but under ten times. This rearrangement joins TRBV25-1 to TRBJ2-1, with 10 nucleotides matching TRBD2. In germline, CDR1 is MGHDK, CDR2 SYGVNS. The ends lost 3 bases at V and 3 bases at J; junction bases unmatched: 5. This CDR3 contains 16 residues. The CDR3 sequence is CASSDPASGGYNEQFF. Written as DNA, the CDR3 is TGTGCCAGCAGTGACCCCGCTAGCGGGGGCTACAATGAGCAGTTCTTC.

The V call is TRBV7-2, the J call TRBJ2-7; 9 bases fit TRBD2. CDR3 size: 17 residues. Trimming took 5 bases from V and 5 from J; bases not matched to a gene: 16. Germline lookup yields CDR1 SGHTA and CDR2 FQGNSA. CDR3 amino acids: CASSPPSGGFLGNEQYF. CDR3 DNA: TGTGCCAGCAGCCCCCCCAGCGGGGGGTTCCTCGGGAACGAGCAGTACTTC.

The J gene is TRBJ2-5, the V gene TRBV7-9, with D perhaps given as TRBD1 or TRBD2 (6 bases each). Per the germline V gene, CDR1 is SEHNR and CDR2 is FQNEAQ (reference sequence). Trimming shortened V by 5 bases and J by 2 bases, and 15 bases separated the two germline ends. This CDR3 is built from 15 residues. The CDR3 spells CASSHHGGEQETQYF. The CDR3 nucleotides are TGTGCCAGCAGCCACCACGGGGGCGAACAAGAGACCCAGTACTTC.

The rearrangement links TRBV6-5 to TRBJ2-1; 8 bases align to TRBD1. This CDR3 spans 12 amino acids. CDR1 and CDR2 (germline): MNHEY, SVGAGI. With V trimmed by 11 bases and J by 7 bases, 7 bases remained unmatched. For the CDR3, the DNA is TGTGCCGCCAGACAGGGGTCAAATGAGCAGTTCTTC. This codes for CAARQGSNEQFF.

V usage is TRBV10-3 and J usage is TRBJ2-3, with 16 positions matching TRBD2. Germline V gene data show CDR1 as ENHRY and CDR2 as SYGVKD. Trimming took 6 bases from V and 0 from J; bases not matched to a gene: 3. The CDR3 loop spans 17 amino acids. The CDR3 DNA follows: TGTGCCATCAGCGGGACTAGCGGGGGGGAAAGCACAGATACGCAGTATTTT. Translated: CAISGTSGGESTDTQYF.

The J gene is TRBJ2-5, the V gene TRBV7-2, with 8 bases identical to TRBD2. CDR3 length: 15 amino acids. V dropped 1 base and J dropped 5; count of bases not matched to a gene: 6. The germline V gene has CDR1 SGHTA and CDR2 FQGNSA. The CDR3 bases are TGTGCCAGCAGCTTAGATAGCGGGGTCGGGGAGACCCAGTACTTC. This sequence encodes CASSLDSGVGETQYF.

V and J are TRBV9 and TRBJ2-5; weak D call: TRBD2 (6 bases). Germline values: CDR1 SGDLS, CDR2 YYNGEE. This CDR3 is built from 15 residues. With 0 bases removed from V and 4 bases from J, the gap between germline ends came to 13 bases. The CDR3 here is CASSVALRGPETQYF. The CDR3, as DNA: TGTGCCAGCAGCGTAGCTTTGCGGGGCCCAGAGACCCAGTACTTC.

The V call is TRBV27, the J call TRBJ1-5; 9 bases are a match to TRBD1. With V trimmed by 5 bases and J by 2 bases, 13 bases remained unmatched. The length of the CDR3 is 18 residues. Germline V gives CDR1 MNHEY, CDR2 SMNVEV (reference sequence). As DNA, the CDR3 is TGTGCCAGCAGTACTACCCCGGACAGGGGAAGGGGCAATCAGCCCCAGCATTTT. Translated, it gives CASSTTPDRGRGNQPQHF.

This chain links TRBV9 with TRBJ1-4; 7 bases are a match to TRBD1. V was clipped by 3 bases and J by 7 bases; unmatched bases: 6. CDR3 size: 14 residues. Germline-derived CDR1 and CDR2 are SGDLS and YYNGEE. The chain's CDR3 is CASSGRNRGEKLFF. The DNA of the CDR3 is TGTGCCAGCAGCGGTAGAAACAGGGGTGAAAAACTGTTTTTT.

V gene TRBV28 combines with J gene TRBJ2-1, with D possibly matching TRBD2 (7 bases). Looked up from germline, CDR1 is MDHEN and CDR2 is SYDVKM. V shed 6 bases and J shed 4 bases, with 19 bases lying between them. This CDR3 is built from 16 residues. The CDR3 DNA reads as TGTGCCAGCAGATCGGGGGGCGGGGGTGCATACAATGAGCAGTTCTTC. Amino acid sequence: CASRSGGGGAYNEQFF.

The J gene is TRBJ2-7, the V gene TRBV10-3; D is undetermined. V gave up 3 bases and J gave up 3 bases, with 6 bases separating them. The CDR3 loop spans 12 amino acids. CDR1 is ENHRY and CDR2 is SYGVKD in the germline V gene. The CDR3 DNA sequence: TGTGCCATCAGTGAACGGATCTACGAGCAGTACTTC. Its translation: CAISERIYEQYF.

This sequence joins TRBV18 and TRBJ1-1, with TRBD1 matching over 10 bases. CDR3 size: 15 residues. The V and J ends lost 4 bases and 6 bases, in that order; junction bases with no gene match: 8. The V gene's germline CDR1 is KGHSH and CDR2 LQKENI. The CDR3 DNA reads TGTGCCAGCTCACTATCGGGACAGGGGAGGGCTGAAGCTTTCTTT. Amino acid sequence: CASSLSGQGRAEAFF.

This chain links TRBV15 with TRBJ2-1, with D uncertain. V was cut by 0 bases and J by 0 bases, with 9 bases left in between. Germline loops: CDR1 LNHNV, CDR2 YYDKDF (reference sequence). CDR3 size: 16 residues. This CDR3 reads CATSRDTASSYNEQFF. The CDR3 bases are TGTGCCACCAGCAGAGATACGGCGAGCTCCTACAATGAGCAGTTCTTC.

The chain is built from TRBV27 and TRBJ2-5, with a possible D match to TRBD2 (6 bases). The end of the DNA fits TRBJ2-7 better, so the J call may be wrong. Germline V gene data show CDR1 as MNHEY and CDR2 as SMNVEV (reference sequence). CDR3 length: 15 residues. The CDR3 region has the DNA TGTGCCAGGACCGGGGACTCCTTGAGCTCCTACGAGCAGTACTTC. Its translation: CARTGDSLSSYEQYF.

The J gene is TRBJ1-5, the V gene TRBV7-3; no definite D call. This CDR3 comprises 11 residues. V lost 5 bases, J lost 9 bases, and 8 bases lay in between. Looked up from germline, CDR1 is SGHTA and CDR2 is FQGTGA. The chain's CDR3 is CASSIIRPQHF. CDR3 bases: TGTGCCAGCAGCATAATAAGGCCCCAGCATTTT.

This clone was seen a handful of times. The rearrangement links TRBV6-6 to TRBJ1-5, with 7 bases that match TRBD1. Trimming removed 5 bases from V and 3 bases from J; junction bases left unmatched: 7. Germline CDR1 and CDR2: MNHNY and SVGAGI (reference sequence). The CDR3 runs to 15 residues. The CDR3 coding sequence is TGTGCCAGCAGTAACGGACAGGCCGACAATCAGCCCCAGCATTTT. Protein product: CASSNGQADNQPQHF.

This clone was counted only a few times. V gene TRBV28 combines with J gene TRBJ2-2; D is unresolved. Germline CDR1 and CDR2: MDHEN and SYDVKM. There are 11 residues in the CDR3. V lost 2 bases and J 5 bases, leaving 0 bases between the germline ends. The CDR3 DNA sequence: TGTGCCAGCAGTTTAACCGGGGAGCTGTTTTTT. Translating gives CASSLTGELFF.

This clone was counted a few times. The chain couples TRBV28 to TRBJ1-5; weak D call: TRBD1 (5 bases). This CDR3 is built from 13 residues. Trimming took 1 base from V and 9 from J, leaving 10 bases between them. Germline V CDR1 and CDR2: MDHEN, SYDVKM. DNA for the CDR3: TGTGCCAGCAGTTTATCGGGACTCCGGCCCCAGCATTTT. Protein sequence: CASSLSGLRPQHF.

V is TRBV6-6 and J is TRBJ1-2; 9 nucleotides align to TRBD1. The CDR3 covers 12 residues. The V gene's germline CDR1 is MNHNY and CDR2 SVGAGI (reference sequence). Germline trimming cut 8 bases from V and 6 bases from J; bases unmatched to any gene: 4. The CDR3 nucleotides read TGTGCCAGCGGTGACAGGGGGGATGGCTACACCTTC. Translation: CASGDRGDGYTF.

The V gene is TRBV28, the J gene TRBJ1-5, with TRBD1 identical over 9 bases. Germline CDR1 MDHEN, CDR2 SYDVKM. V lost 5 bases and J lost 0; bases outside the gene matches: 14. CDR3 length: 19 amino acids. CDR3 in DNA: TGTGCCAGCAGTCCAAAACAGGGGGCCCAGACCTATAGCAATCAGCCCCAGCATTTT. Translated: CASSPKQGAQTYSNQPQHF.

This clone has a handful of counts. The rearrangement uses TRBV6-6 and TRBJ1-5; D unclear. The CDR3 has 14 amino acids. The V end lost 2 bases, the J end lost 2 bases, and 7 bases lay between the germline ends. Looked up from germline, CDR1 is MNHNY and CDR2 is SVGAGI (reference sequence). The CDR3 reads CASSYGQGNQPQHF. The CDR3 DNA reads TGTGCCAGCAGTTACGGGCAGGGCAATCAGCCCCAGCATTTT.

The table lists this clone with a few counts. The chain joins TRBV7-5 to TRBJ2-1; the DNA was not compared with TRBD2, the D call given in the table. TRBV7-5 is designated a pseudogene. The CDR3 runs 16 residues. For the CDR3, the DNA is TGTGCCAGAAGCTTAAGCCGGGGTGGGGTAAGTGATGAGCAGTTCTTC. Its translation: CARSLSRGGVSDEQFF.

V gene TRBV30 combines with J gene TRBJ1-2; D not resolved. The CDR3 spans 12 residues. Trimming shortened V by 1 base and J by 6 bases, and 9 bases separated the two germline ends. Per the germline V gene, CDR1 is GTSNPN and CDR2 is SVGIG (reference sequence). CDR3 nucleotide sequence: TGTGCCTGGAGTGGTTGGACTCATGGCTACACCTTC. Protein: CAWSGWTHGYTF.

The chain couples TRBV5-3 to TRBJ2-7; TRBD1 is a possible D gene (5 bases). TRBV5-3 is placed among ORFs of uncertain function. V was pared by 4 bases and J by 0 bases, with 14 bases between. The CDR3 is 15 residues long. CDR3 DNA: TGTGCCAGAAGCCTACGGACATCCAGCTCCTACGAGCAGTACTTC. Its protein product is CARSLRTSSSYEQYF.